These 31 T cell receptor beta chains were all obtained from the same sample, sequenced in a study of response to subunit inactivated influenza vaccine. One entry per CDR3 protein, called by TCRdb with MiXCR from the RT-PCR reads. The profile shows more than 200,000 distinct CDR3 sequences, 10% to 15% of them singletons. The starting material was non-naive T cells sorted from PBMCs, obtained around 15 days before vaccination. The origin of the receptors is a man in his fifties or sixties who received an inactivated influenza vaccine.

The V call is TRBV13, the J call TRBJ1-2, with TRBD1 matching 10 bases. With V trimmed by 4 bases and J by 3 bases, 2 bases remained unmatched. CDR3 length: 14 amino acids. CDR1 is PRHDT, CDR2 FYEKMQ, per germline (reference sequence). The CDR3 sequence is CASSYGQGDYGYTF. The CDR3, as DNA: TGTGCCAGCAGCTACGGACAGGGGGACTATGGCTACACCTTC.

This clonotype showed up just a few times. The genes are TRBV5-1 and TRBJ1-1; unclear D gene. CDR3 length: 12 residues. In germline, CDR1 is SGHRS, CDR2 YFSETQ. V lost 4 bases and J lost 8, with 12 bases in between. CDR3 bases: TGCGCCAGCAGCAGGACGGAGGGAGAAGCTTTCTTT. The encoded protein is CASSRTEGEAFF.

The chain couples TRBV28 to TRBJ2-7, with 9 bases identical to TRBD1. The CDR3 covers 15 residues. V gave up 2 bases and J gave up 5 bases; unmatched junction bases: 7. CDR1 and CDR2 from the germline V gene are MDHEN and SYDVKM. The CDR3 here is CASSLGGTGYHEQYF. The CDR3 DNA reads TGTGCCAGCAGTTTAGGAGGGACAGGGTACCACGAGCAGTACTTC.

The chain employs TRBV21-1 and TRBJ2-1; TRBD1, as called in the table, went unchecked against the DNA. TRBV21-1 is reported as a pseudogene. The CDR3 runs to 14 residues. DNA for the CDR3: TGTGCCAGCAGCAAATCCCCCAGGGAGAATGAGCAGTTCTTC. Translated: CASSKSPRENEQFF.

This clonotype was observed many times. This sequence joins TRBV29-1 and TRBJ1-1; perhaps TRBD1 as D (5 bases). The CDR3 loop spans 13 amino acids. The germline V and J ends were trimmed by 4 bases and 5 bases, with 14 bases remaining between them. Germline V gene lookup returns CDR1 SQVTM and CDR2 ANQGSEA. DNA of the CDR3: TGCAGCGTTGTGAGGGGCCGAGGAACTGAAGCTTTCTTT. As protein: CSVVRGRGTEAFF.

This clonotype was recorded at least ten times. The chain joins TRBV12-3 or TRBV12-4 to TRBJ2-5, with 10 nucleotides matching TRBD1. The length of the CDR3 is 14 residues. The ends lost 3 bases at V and 5 bases at J; junction bases unmatched: 3. CDR3 protein: CASSLTGGRETQYF. The CDR3 DNA is TGTGCCAGCAGTTTGACAGGGGGCCGGGAGACCCAGTACTTC.

This clonotype was seen a handful of times. The rearrangement uses TRBV20-1 and TRBJ2-7; 7 bases agree with TRBD1. The germline CDR1 and CDR2 sequences are DFQATT and SNEGSKA (reference sequence). The CDR3 length is 15 residues. V was pared by 1 base and J by 0 bases, with 6 bases of the junction left unmatched. CDR3 nucleotides: TGCAGTGCTAGAGCGGGACAGACCTCCTCCTACGAGCAGTACTTC. It is translated as CSARAGQTSSYEQYF.

This chain joins TRBV11-3 and TRBJ2-3, with no clear D. Germline CDR1 and CDR2: SGHNT and YENEEA. The ends were cut back, 4 bases at V and 4 bases at J, with 9 bases in the middle. The CDR3 length is 13 residues. CDR3 sequence: CASSSPPADTQYF. The DNA for the CDR3 is TGTGCCAGCAGCTCCCCCCCGGCAGATACGCAGTATTTT.

This clonotype occurred many times. The chain has TRBV9 and TRBJ2-7, with 11 bases identical to TRBD2. The CDR3 is 14 amino acids. Germline V lookup: CDR1 SGDLS, CDR2 YYNGEE. V shed 2 bases, J shed 4 bases, and the junction held 2 bases outside the gene matches. CDR3 sequence reads: CASSVGTSGYEQYF. The DNA for the CDR3 is TGTGCCAGCAGCGTGGGGACTAGCGGATACGAGCAGTACTTC.

This clonotype was seen more than once but under ten times. The chain uses TRBV28 and TRBJ2-4; TRBD1 might be the D (5 bases). With 3 bases removed from V and 3 bases from J, the gap between germline ends came to 15 bases. CDR1 MDHEN and CDR2 SYDVKM come from the germline V gene. The CDR3 extends over 16 amino acids. CDR3: CASSFWQGKGKNIQYF. CDR3 DNA: TGTGCCAGCAGTTTTTGGCAGGGAAAGGGCAAAAACATTCAGTACTTC.

This chain uses TRBV7-9 with TRBJ2-1; D uncertain. The germline V and J ends were trimmed by 5 bases and 9 bases, with 11 bases remaining between them. Germline-derived CDR1 and CDR2 are SEHNR and FQNEAQ (reference sequence). The CDR3 loop spans 12 amino acids. CDR3 region: CASSLGVREQFF. CDR3 bases: TGTGCCAGCAGCCTTGGAGTCCGTGAGCAGTTCTTC.

The chain is built from TRBV7-2 and TRBJ2-5; D is ambiguous. Germline V CDR1 and CDR2: SGHTA, FQGNSA. The germline V and J ends were trimmed by 1 base and 5 bases, with 8 bases remaining between them. The CDR3 is 13 amino acids. The CDR3 reads CASSLGQLETQYF. Here the CDR3 DNA reads TGTGCCAGCAGCTTAGGGCAGTTGGAGACCCAGTACTTC.

This clonotype was detected only a few times. The rearrangement links TRBV10-3 to TRBJ2-3, with no clear D. Germline V gives CDR1 ENHRY, CDR2 SYGVKD. V lost 3 bases and J 1 base, leaving 11 bases between the germline ends. This CDR3 spans 15 amino acids. DNA for the CDR3: TGTGCCATCAGTGACCGGAGTTCGGGCACAGATACGCAGTATTTT. Translation gives CAISDRSSGTDTQYF.

Many counts were recorded for this clonotype. The chain employs TRBV10-3 and TRBJ1-2, with unresolved D. The germline V gene encodes CDR1 ENHRY and CDR2 SYGVKD. The V end lost 6 bases, the J end lost 0 bases, and 11 bases lay between the germline ends. The CDR3 is made up of 14 amino acids. CDR3 residues: CAISEDATNYGYTF. The CDR3 DNA follows: TGTGCCATCAGCGAGGACGCTACTAACTATGGCTACACCTTC.

In this sample, this clonotype turned up many times. This rearrangement joins TRBV27 to TRBJ2-5; 15 bases match TRBD2. There are 16 residues in the CDR3. Germline V gene data show CDR1 as MNHEY and CDR2 as SMNVEV (reference sequence). Trimming at V came to 0 bases and at J to 4 bases, leaving 0 bases not matched to a gene. The CDR3 region is CASSLSGLAGGETQYF. For the CDR3, the DNA is TGTGCCAGCAGTTTATCGGGACTAGCGGGGGGAGAGACCCAGTACTTC.

In regard to this clonotype: A much larger clone differs by one base, so this may be a read error. V is TRBV3-1 and J is TRBJ2-7; a possible D gene is TRBD1 (5 bases). Germline CDR1 is LGHDT and CDR2 is YNNKEL (reference sequence). This CDR3 region has 14 residues. Here the CDR3 DNA reads TGTGCCAGCAGCCCCAGGGTCACCCCCTACAAGCAGTACTTC. Its protein is CASSPRVTPYKQYF.

The chain is built from TRBV4-2 and TRBJ2-7; D perhaps matches TRBD2 (5 bases). Germline V gene data show CDR1 as LGHNA and CDR2 as YNFKEQ. V lost 0 bases, J lost 3 bases, and 24 bases lay in between. This CDR3 is 19 amino acids long. CDR3 region: CASSQDYYLGEADFYEQYF. CDR3 in DNA: TGTGCCAGCAGCCAAGATTACTACCTCGGGGAAGCGGACTTCTACGAGCAGTACTTC.

To note about this clonotype: Just one base apart from a much larger clone, this may be a read error. The V call is TRBV11-2, the J call TRBJ2-2, with TRBD1 identical over 7 bases. Unmatched junction bases numbered 10, after V lost 6 bases and J lost 6 bases. The germline V gene has CDR1 SGHAT and CDR2 FQNNGV. This CDR3 is 15 amino acids long. This CDR3 reads CASRRIGGASGELFF. DNA of the CDR3: TGTGCCAGCAGACGGATAGGGGGCGCATCCGGGGAGCTGTTTTTT.

Many counts were recorded for this clonotype. The chain couples TRBV6-1 to TRBJ1-6; D remains ambiguous. Germline values: CDR1 MNHNS, CDR2 SASEGT. The V gene lost 6 bases and the J gene lost 7 bases, with 16 bases spanning the gap. The CDR3 is made up of 15 amino acids. The DNA for the CDR3 is TGTGCCAGCAGGGGGAGTAGGACGGAGAATTCACCCCTCCACTTT. Its translation: CASRGSRTENSPLHF.

The chain recombines TRBV7-2 with TRBJ1-5; no clear D. The germline V and J ends were trimmed by 5 bases and 3 bases, with 8 bases remaining between them. CDR1 SGHTA and CDR2 FQGNSA come from the germline V gene. The CDR3 has 13 amino acids. The CDR3 loop reads CASSENTNQPQHF. In DNA form, the CDR3 reads TGTGCCAGCAGCGAAAACACCAATCAGCCCCAGCATTTT.

CDR3 bases: TGCAGTGCTCGGAGAGATAGCAATCAGCCCCAGCATTTT. This gives the protein CSARRDSNQPQHF. The rearrangement joins TRBV20-1 to TRBJ1-5, with no clear D. Germline-derived CDR1 and CDR2 are DFQATT and SNEGSKA (reference sequence). The V end lost 5 bases, the J end lost 0 bases, and 8 bases lay between the germline ends. CDR3 length: 13 amino acids.

This clonotype was recorded a few times. This chain's CDR3 is CASSSGRQGNNNEQFF. The CDR3 coding sequence is TGTGCCAGCAGCTCCGGACGACAGGGGAACAACAATGAGCAGTTCTTC. This chain connects TRBV7-9 to TRBJ2-1; 8 nucleotides match TRBD1. CDR1 is SEHNR, CDR2 FQNEAQ, per germline (reference sequence). With V trimmed by 4 bases and J by 5 bases, 10 bases remained unmatched. There are 16 residues in the CDR3.

This clonotype was seen more than once but under ten times. V usage is TRBV19 and J usage is TRBJ1-5, with TRBD1 as a possible D gene (5 bases). The CDR3 extends over 14 amino acids. V was pared by 6 bases and J by 3 bases, with 12 bases between. Germline CDR1 and CDR2: LNHDA and SQIVND (reference sequence). The CDR3 DNA reads TGTGCCAGTAGCGGGACGGCCAACAATCAGCCCCAGCATTTT. This codes for CASSGTANNQPQHF. Full variable domain (rest looked up from reference TRBV19 and TRBJ1-5): DGGITQSPKYLFRKEGQNVTLSCEQNLNHDAMYWYRQDPGQGLRLIYYSQIVNDFQKGDIAEGYSVSREKKESFPLTVTSAQKNPTAFYLCASSGTANNQPQHFGDGTRLSIL.

This clonotype was found a few times. The chain joins TRBV9 to TRBJ1-1, with TRBD1 matching 7 bases. The CDR3 totals 14 residues. CDR1 is SGDLS and CDR2 is YYNGEE in the germline V gene. V lost 2 bases to trimming and J lost 6 bases; unmatched junction nucleotides: 7. The CDR3 bases are TGTGCCAGCAGCGTCAGTGGTCAGGGGGCTGAAGCTTTCTTT. It yields the protein CASSVSGQGAEAFF.

This clonotype was detected only a few times. V is TRBV25-1 and J is TRBJ2-7, with D unclear. Per germline, CDR1 MGHDK and CDR2 SYGVNS. The V end lost 6 bases, the J end lost 9 bases, and 18 bases lay between the germline ends. This CDR3 contains 13 residues. The CDR3 here is CASSLEAARGQYF. CDR3 DNA: TGTGCCAGCAGCCTTGAGGCCGCCCGAGGGCAGTACTTC.

This clonotype has a count of ten or more. This chain uses TRBV19 with TRBJ2-1; 7 bases line up with TRBD2. Per the germline V gene, CDR1 is LNHDA and CDR2 is SQIVND (reference sequence). Trimming cost V 3 bases and J 0 bases; bases outside gene matches: 8. The CDR3 has 17 amino acids. The CDR3 nucleotides are TGTGCCAGTAGTATCGGGCTAGCGGAGAGCTCCTACAATGAGCAGTTCTTC. Translation gives CASSIGLAESSYNEQFF. Using reference TRBV19 and TRBJ2-1 for the parts outside the CDR3, the full variable domain is DGGITQSPKYLFRKEGQNVTLSCEQNLNHDAMYWYRQDPGQGLRLIYYSQIVNDFQKGDIAEGYSVSREKKESFPLTVTSAQKNPTAFYLCASSIGLAESSYNEQFFGPGTRLTVL.

In its sample, this clonotype was seen many times. The chain uses TRBV6-2 or TRBV6-3 and TRBJ1-2; possible D gene TRBD1, 5 bases. CDR3 size: 13 residues. The germline V gene has CDR1 MNHEY and CDR2 SVGEGT. Trimming removed 4 bases from V and 2 bases from J, with 8 bases in between. CDR3 nucleotides: TGTGCCAGCAGTTTAAACAGGAACTATGGCTACACCTTC. Translating it yields CASSLNRNYGYTF.

This chain uses TRBV7-9 with TRBJ2-1; the D call may be TRBD1 or TRBD2 (6 bases each). The V end lost 5 bases, the J end lost 9 bases, and 17 bases lay between the germline ends. Germline V gene data show CDR1 as SEHNR and CDR2 as FQNEAQ (reference sequence). The CDR3 spans 14 residues. The CDR3 loop reads CASSPGAGRSEQFF. In DNA form, the CDR3 reads TGTGCCAGCAGCCCGGGGGCCGGGCGCAGTGAGCAGTTCTTC.

For this clonotype: A much larger clonotype is one base distant, so this may be a read error. This chain uses TRBV6-2 or TRBV6-3 with TRBJ2-5; D remains ambiguous. The ends were cut back, 5 bases at V and 0 bases at J, with 13 bases in the middle. The CDR3 contains 15 residues. Germline CDR1 is MNHEY and CDR2 is SVGEGT. This CDR3 reads CASSRLRPNQETQYF. The CDR3 region has the DNA TGTGCCAGCAGTAGACTTCGACCGAACCAAGAGACCCAGTACTTC.

This clonotype was recorded a few times. The gene calls are TRBV20-1 and TRBJ2-5, with 8 nucleotides matching TRBD2. Germline V gene lookup returns CDR1 DFQATT and CDR2 SNEGSKA (reference sequence). The trim removed 1 base at V and 2 bases at J, leaving 3 bases unmatched. This CDR3 region has 14 residues. The CDR3 spells CSARVAGGQETQYF. CDR3 sequence (DNA): TGCAGTGCTAGAGTGGCGGGGGGACAAGAGACCCAGTACTTC.

A few counts support this clonotype. V is TRBV7-6 and J is TRBJ2-5; D possibly corresponds to TRBD1 (6 bases). V lost 1 base, J lost 3 bases, and 9 bases lay in between. This CDR3 is 14 amino acids long. Germline V CDR1 and CDR2: SGHVS, FNYEAQ. CDR3 loop: CASSLGRGKETQYF. The DNA of the CDR3 is TGTGCCAGCAGCTTAGGCAGGGGAAAAGAGACCCAGTACTTC.